The 22 T cell receptor beta chains below come from one sample, sequenced in a study of identical twins. TCRdb re-called the 5' RACE reads through MiXCR, storing one row per CDR3 protein. Of some 1,700,000 distinct CDR3 sequences in the sample, around a third were seen once. Sequencing used cord blood. The receptors were gathered from a newborn girl in good health.

J is TRBJ2-1 and V is TRBV5-8; 12 bases agree with TRBD2. Losses at the gene ends were 4 bases for V and 9 bases for J; bases not matched to a gene: 17. CDR3 size: 18 residues. Germline CDR1 and CDR2: SGHTS and YDEGEE. The CDR3 here is CASSPLRWLAGGSIEQFF. The CDR3 DNA follows: TGTGCCAGCAGCCCCCTCCGATGGCTAGCGGGAGGGTCGATTGAGCAGTTCTTC.

Comment on this clonotype: One junction end disagrees with the germline gene, perhaps due to a read error. The V and J genes are TRBV5-5 and TRBJ1-2, with D possibly TRBD1 on 6 matching bases. The CDR3 covers 16 residues. Germline lookup yields CDR1 SGHKS and CDR2 YYEKEE (reference sequence). Written as DNA, the CDR3 is TGTGCCAGCTGCTTAGCCGGGACACTTACTAACTATGGCTACACCTTC. This encodes CASCLAGTLTNYGYTF.

The rearrangement links TRBV5-5 to TRBJ2-3, with a tentative D call TRBD2 (6 bases). Trimming removed 3 bases at V and 6 bases at J, with 17 bases between. Germline assignment: CDR1 SGHKS and CDR2 YYEKEE (reference sequence). The CDR3 has 15 amino acids. Written as DNA, the CDR3 is TGTGCCAGCAGCTACCACCAGACTAGAGCGGATACGCAGTATTTT. Protein: CASSYHQTRADTQYF.

This clonotype occurred a few times. The chain carries TRBV7-9 and TRBJ2-1; 11 nucleotides align to TRBD1. V shed 1 base and J 0 bases; nucleotides not matched to a gene: 2. The CDR3 sequence is 17 residues long. Germline V gives CDR1 SEHNR, CDR2 FQNEAQ (reference sequence). The CDR3 DNA sequence: TGTGCCAGCAGCTTAGAAGGGACAGGGGGCTCCTACAATGAGCAGTTCTTC. It codes for CASSLEGTGGSYNEQFF.

As to this clonotype: The germline gene is not matched at one end of the junction; a read error may be the cause. The rearrangement uses TRBV7-9 and TRBJ2-7; D is unresolved. The CDR3 totals 14 residues. CDR1 SEHNR and CDR2 FQNEAQ come from the germline V gene (reference sequence). This CDR3 reads CSSSLDPRIYEQYF. The CDR3 DNA sequence: TGTTCCAGCAGCTTAGATCCACGGATCTACGAGCAGTACTTC. Looking up the rest from reference TRBV7-9 and TRBJ2-7 gives the full variable domain: DTGVSQNPRHKITKRGQNVTFRCDPISEHNRLYWYRQTLGQGPEFLTYFQNEAQLEKSRLLSDRFSAERPKGSFSTLEIQRTEQGDSAMYLCSSSLDPRIYEQYFGPGTRLTVT.

V and J are TRBV13 and TRBJ2-5, with D perhaps TRBD1 (6 bases). The J call may be wrong; the DNA end is better matched by TRBJ2-7. This CDR3 region has 14 residues. Per germline, CDR1 PRHDT and CDR2 FYEKMQ (reference sequence). For the CDR3, the DNA is TGTGCCAGCAGCTTAGTGTCCAGGGGCCACGAGCAGTACTTC. It translates to CASSLVSRGHEQYF.

The chain recombines TRBV5-4 with TRBJ2-3, with 9 bases aligning to TRBD2. Germline lookup yields CDR1 SGHNT and CDR2 YYREEE (reference sequence). The CDR3 consists of 16 residues. The V segment lost 0 bases and the J segment 6 bases; nucleotides outside the gene matches: 8. CDR3 residues: CASSLEASGMVDTQYF. The DNA for the CDR3 is TGTGCCAGCAGCTTGGAGGCTAGCGGGATGGTGGATACGCAGTATTTT.

This clonotype has only a few counts. The rearrangement uses TRBV6-6 and TRBJ2-7; D tentatively fits TRBD1 or TRBD2 (6 bases each). The CDR3 runs 15 residues. Germline V gives CDR1 MNHNY, CDR2 SVGAGI (reference sequence). V lost 0 bases and J 2 bases, leaving 11 bases between the germline ends. In nucleotides, the CDR3 is TGTGCCAGCAGTTACTCGGCAGGGGAGGCCTACGAGCAGTACTTC. It yields the protein CASSYSAGEAYEQYF.

On this clonotype: A read error may be the cause here, since a much bigger clone is one base away. CDR3 sequence reads: CSARGRAGDNEQFF. As DNA, the CDR3 is TGCAGTGCTAGAGGACGAGCGGGAGACAATGAGCAGTTCTTC. V is TRBV20-1 and J is TRBJ2-1, with 8 bases identical to TRBD2. V was pared by 1 base and J by 5 bases, with 4 bases of the junction left unmatched. The length of the CDR3 is 14 residues. Looked up from germline, CDR1 is DFQATT and CDR2 is SNEGSKA (reference sequence).

This clonotype was recorded a few times. This chain joins TRBV18 and TRBJ2-1; weak D call: TRBD2 (5 bases). CDR1 and CDR2 from the germline V gene are KGHSH and LQKENI. The CDR3 is 15 residues long. The V end was cut by 2 bases, the J end by 6 bases, with 14 bases between. CDR3 nucleotides: TGTGCCAGCTCACCAACCGATCGCGCGGGCAATGAGCAGTTCTTC. As protein: CASSPTDRAGNEQFF.

This clonotype turned up a few times. The gene calls are TRBV10-3 and TRBJ2-2, with 9 bases lining up with TRBD1. The junction had 3 bases not matched to a gene; V was cut back by 3 bases and J by 7 bases. CDR1 and CDR2 from the germline V gene are ENHRY and SYGVKD. This CDR3 comprises 14 residues. CDR3 amino acids: CAISDRQGVGELFF. The CDR3 region has the DNA TGTGCCATCAGTGACCGACAGGGGGTCGGGGAGCTGTTTTTT.

This clonotype was detected a few times. The chain links TRBV10-3 to TRBJ2-1, with D hard to call. CDR3 length: 12 residues. V was pared by 1 base and J by 8 bases, with 6 bases between. Germline CDR1 ENHRY, CDR2 SYGVKD. CDR3: CAISEYLDEQFF. The CDR3 DNA follows: TGTGCCATCAGTGAGTATTTGGATGAGCAGTTCTTC.

This clonotype has more than one count but fewer than ten. This chain uses TRBV25-1 with TRBJ1-1; D is possibly TRBD1 (6 bases). V gave up 3 bases and J gave up 2 bases, with 10 bases separating them. This CDR3 comprises 14 residues. Per germline, CDR1 MGHDK and CDR2 SYGVNS. The CDR3 region has the DNA TGTGCCAGCAGTGAGACAGGTATTAACACTGAAGCTTTCTTT. Protein product: CASSETGINTEAFF.

This clonotype was detected only a few times. The chain combines TRBV6-1 with TRBJ2-3; D gene ambiguous. Germline V CDR1 and CDR2: MNHNS, SASEGT. V was pared by 6 bases and J by 2 bases, with 6 bases between. This CDR3 comprises 12 residues. DNA of the CDR3: TGTGCCAGCAGGACTGTCACAGATACGCAGTATTTT. Translating gives CASRTVTDTQYF.

For this clonotype: Relative to the germline gene, one junction end is altered; a read error may explain this. The chain recombines TRBV3-1 with TRBJ2-6, with D perhaps given as TRBD1 or TRBD2 (5 bases each). Germline values: CDR1 LGHDT, CDR2 YNNKEL (reference sequence). This CDR3 comprises 19 residues. The CDR3 DNA reads TGTGCCAGCGGCCAAGAGAGAAGCGGACACCTAACTGGGGCCAACGTCCTGACTTTC. Amino acid sequence: CASGQERSGHLTGANVLTF.

V usage is TRBV20-1 and J usage is TRBJ2-7, with 8 bases aligning to TRBD2. The CDR3 length is 17 residues. Per germline, CDR1 DFQATT and CDR2 SNEGSKA (reference sequence). V lost 6 bases to trimming and J lost 2 bases; unmatched junction nucleotides: 18. CDR3 in amino acids: CSALRAGESFSPYEQYF. CDR3 sequence (DNA): TGCAGTGCGTTACGAGCGGGAGAAAGTTTCTCCCCCTACGAGCAGTACTTC.

This clonotype came up many times. The V and J genes are TRBV9 and TRBJ2-5; weak D call: TRBD2 (5 bases). CDR3 size: 13 residues. V shed 0 bases and J shed 5 bases, with 8 bases lying between them. Germline V CDR1 and CDR2: SGDLS, YYNGEE. The DNA for the CDR3 is TGTGCCAGCAGCGTAGCGAGAGGGGAGACCCAGTACTTC. The encoded protein is CASSVARGETQYF.

The chain couples TRBV7-2 to TRBJ2-5; 11 nucleotides line up with TRBD2. Germline values: CDR1 SGHTA, CDR2 FQGNSA. The CDR3 runs to 16 residues. With 2 bases clipped from V and 11 bases from J, the junction kept 13 bases outside the gene matches. Written as DNA, the CDR3 is TGTGCCAGCAGCTTAAGCCTACTAGCGGGGGTCGATGAGCAGTACTTC. Its translation is CASSLSLLAGVDEQYF.

The gene calls are TRBV4-2 and TRBJ2-3, with 7 bases fitting TRBD2. Germline CDR1 reads LGHNA; CDR2 reads YNFKEQ. The V segment lost 2 bases and the J segment 3 bases; nucleotides outside the gene matches: 2. The CDR3 contains 14 residues. CDR3 nucleotide sequence: TGTGCCAGCAGCCAATCTAGCGGAACAGATACGCAGTATTTT. Its protein product is CASSQSSGTDTQYF.

Only a few counts were recorded for this clonotype. This chain links TRBV28 with TRBJ2-5; 12 nucleotides line up with TRBD1. The J call may be in error: the DNA end matches TRBJ2-7 better. Germline CDR1 and CDR2: MDHEN and SYDVKM. The CDR3 length is 14 residues. The CDR3 bases are TGTGCCAGCAGTTTAAGGGACAGGGGGCACGAGCAGTACTTC. The encoded protein is CASSLRDRGHEQYF.

This clonotype has ten or more counts. The chain is built from TRBV29-1 and TRBJ2-7; 11 positions match TRBD2. In germline, CDR1 is SQVTM, CDR2 ANQGSEA. The junction had 4 bases not matched to a gene; V was cut back by 3 bases and J by 3 bases. The CDR3 has 14 amino acids. CDR3 DNA: TGCAGCGTTGAGGGACTAGCGGAGGGCTACGAGCAGTACTTC. It encodes CSVEGLAEGYEQYF.

This clonotype came up a few times. V and J are TRBV24-1 and TRBJ2-2; 9 bases line up with TRBD1. V was pared by 7 bases and J by 2 bases, with 7 bases of the junction left unmatched. Germline V gene sequence: CDR1 KGHDR, CDR2 SFDVKD. This CDR3 is built from 16 residues. The CDR3 protein is CATREPGQGNTGELFF. CDR3 nucleotides: TGTGCCACCAGGGAACCGGGACAGGGAAACACCGGGGAGCTGTTTTTT.